The T cell receptor beta chain under discussion was sequenced for a study of OX40 agonist ivuxolimab in advanced cancers. Background on the study: The dose-escalation group included hepatocellular carcinoma, melanoma, renal cell carcinoma and head and neck cancer. Study conclusions and caveats: Among the nonresponders, some also had low normalized T-cell clonal expansion.

Blood was sampled at baseline, cycle 4 day 1, and cycle 7 day 1. This clone was recorded once. Its specificity is unknown. The method was immunoSEQ multiplex PCR; TCRdb's version includes in-frame clones alone and lacks a portion of them. The sample records 15,000 or so clones, more than 85% being singletons. This CDR3 spans 18 amino acids. Trimming cost V 3 bases and J 1 base, with 16 bases left between them. CDR1 MGHRA and CDR2 YSYEKL come from the germline V gene. The specimen was CD4+ or CD8+ T cells sorted from blood, collected in a trial of the OX40 agonist ivuxolimab. The gene calls are TRBV4-1 and TRBJ2-6; D may be TRBD2 (6 bases). This TCR derives from an adult with an advanced solid tumor such as melanoma, head and neck, liver or kidney cancer. CDR3 bases: TGCGCCAGCAGCCAGGCGGGACTCGGCTCGTCTGGGGCCAACGTCCTGACTTTC. As protein: CASSQAGLGSSGANVLTF.